A selection of T cell receptor beta chains follows, all from one sample in a study of STAT3 mutations in large granular lymphocyte leukemia. Measured with immunoSEQ multiplex PCR; TCRdb has only the in-frame clones, and not every one. The table lists about 6,000 clones, roughly 34% of them singletons. What was sequenced was peripheral blood mononuclear cells. These receptor sequences come from a woman aged 40 to 50 with T-cell large granular lymphocyte leukemia. Some clones in this sample may be carry-over from other donors' samples. Each CDR3 is given with its conserved first and last residue. A D gene is named only where the DNA matches it firmly. The size entry is marked missing in some rows and otherwise reads once, few, many or a size class.

NA	TRBV29-1	NA	TRBJ1-2	TGCAGCTTCCAAGAGGGGGGCTATGGCTACACCTTC	CSFQEGGYGYTF
TRBD1	TRBV7-9	few	TRBJ1-2	TGTGCCAGCAGAGAGGGGGCTGAAGGCTACACCTTC	CASREGAEGYTF
NA	TRBV18	NA	TRBJ2-7	TGTGCCAGCTCACCAAGCGGTAGGAGCTCCTACGAGCAGTACTTC	CASSPSGRSSYEQYF
NA	TRBV9	once	TRBJ2-5	TGTGCCAGCAGCCCAGGACTTCAAGAGACCCAGTACTTC	CASSPGLQETQYF
NA	TRBV14	NA	TRBJ2-3	TGTGCCAGCAGCCGAGATGGCCCAGATACGCAGTATTTT	CASSRDGPDTQYF
NA	TRBV30	NA	TRBJ2-5	TGTGCCTGGAGCGTACTCCAGGGTAAGGAAGAGACCCAGTACTTC	CAWSVLQGKEETQYF
NA	TRBV5-1	few	TRBJ1-6	TGCGCCAGCAGCTTGCACAGGGAAGCGAATTCACCCCTCCACTTT	CASSLHREANSPLHF
NA	TRBV7-2	NA	TRBJ1-3	TGTGCCAGCAGCTTAGGGGGAGCGGGAAACACCATATATTTT	CASSLGGAGNTIYF
TRBD1	TRBV30	few	TRBJ1-2	TGTGCCTGGAGTCCTCTCGGACAGGCCCATGGCTACACCTTC	CAWSPLGQAHGYTF
NA	TRBV7-9	NA	TRBJ1-1	TGTGCCAGCAGCTTAGATCTCGCAGGCACTGAAGCTTTCTTT	CASSLDLAGTEAFF
NA	TRBV5-4	few	TRBJ1-1	TGTGCCAGCAGCTTGGGAAGTAAGAACACTGAAGCTTTCTTT	CASSLGSKNTEAFF
NA	TRBV5-8	NA	TRBJ1-2	TGTGCCAGCAGCTCCCCAGGGGCTTTGTGGGGCTACACCTTC	CASSSPGALWGYTF
TRBD1	TRBV7-8	few	TRBJ1-2	TGTGCCAGCAGCTATCAGACGGGGACAGGGGGATATGGCTACACCTTC	CASSYQTGTGGYGYTF
NA	TRBV18	few	TRBJ1-5	TGTGCCAGCTCACCTAGACAGAGCAATCAGCCCCAGCATTTT	CASSPRQSNQPQHF
NA	TRBV19	NA	TRBJ1-2	TGTGCCAGTAGTATCATGACACGGAGGTTGAATGGCTACACCTTC	CASSIMTRRLNGYTF
NA	TRBV30	NA	TRBJ2-7	TGTGCCTGGGGCCTCTGGGGCTACGAGCAGTACTTC	CAWGLWGYEQYF
NA	TRBV5-3	NA	TRBJ2-7	TGTGCCAGAAGCTTCTTCTCCTCCTCCTACGAGCAGTACTTC	CARSFFSSSYEQYF
NA	TRBV7-8	NA	TRBJ1-1	TGTGCCAGCAGCTTGGACAGTCCTATGAACACTGAAGCTTTCTTT	CASSLDSPMNTEAFF
TRBD1	TRBV30	NA	TRBJ1-4	TGTGCCTGGACTCAGGGGGCGCGCGGTGAAAAACTGTTTTTT	CAWTQGARGEKLFF
NA	TRBV6-5	NA	TRBJ2-2	TGTGCCAGCAGCTCTAAAACCGGGGAGCTGTTTTTT	CASSSKTGELFF
NA	TRBV5-4	NA	TRBJ2-1	TGTGCCAGCAGCTTGCGAGGGTACAATGAGCAGTTCTTC	CASSLRGYNEQFF
NA	TRBV7-9	few	TRBJ1-1	TGTGCCAGCAGCTTAACCAACAGGGTGAACACTGAAGCTTTCTTT	CASSLTNRVNTEAFF
TRBD1	TRBV29-1	NA	TRBJ2-3	TGCAGCGTGGGGACAGGGATCGCAGATACGCAGTATTTT	CSVGTGIADTQYF
TRBD2	TRBV7-9	few	TRBJ2-3	TGTGCCAGCAGCTCTCGACTAGCGACCACAGATACGCAGTATTTT	CASSSRLATTDTQYF
TRBD1	TRBV4-3	NA	TRBJ2-5	TGCGCCAGCAAACCGGGGACAGGGGTGGGGGAGACCCAGTACTTC	CASKPGTGVGETQYF
TRBD1	TRBV15	NA	TRBJ2-7	TGTGCCACCAGCACAGGACAGGGCCTCTACGAGCAGTACTTC	CATSTGQGLYEQYF
TRBD1	TRBV25-1	NA	TRBJ1-1	TGTGCCAGCAGTGGGGACAGGTACATGAACACTGAAGCTTTCTTT	CASSGDRYMNTEAFF
TRBD1	TRBV5-4	NA	TRBJ2-5	TGTGCCAGCAGCTCGGGGGACAGGGTAAAAGAGACCCAGTACTTC	CASSSGDRVKETQYF
NA	TRBV5-1	few	TRBJ2-7	TGCGCCAGCAGCTTGGGCTACTACGAGCAGTACTTC	CASSLGYYEQYF
NA	TRBV5-1	NA	TRBJ1-1	TGCGCCAGCAGCCAAAAGAGGACCACTGAAGCTTTCTTT	CASSQKRTTEAFF
NA	TRBV18	few	TRBJ1-3	TGTGCCAGCTCACCACGGGGGGGAAGCTCTGGAAACACCATATATTTT	CASSPRGGSSGNTIYF
TRBD2	TRBV7-2	NA	TRBJ2-3	TGTGCCAGCGCCATAGCGGGTAGCACAGATACGCAGTATTTT	CASAIAGSTDTQYF
NA	TRBV25-1	NA	TRBJ1-1	TGTGCCAGCACCTGGGGCACTGAAGCTTTCTTT	CASTWGTEAFF
NA	TRBV4-1	few	TRBJ1-2	TGCGCCAGCAGCCAAGATAAGGCAGGGGACTATGGCTACACCTTC	CASSQDKAGDYGYTF
NA	TRBV28	NA	TRBJ2-7	TGTGCCAGCAGTTTATCCCCTACCTACGAGCAGTACTTC	CASSLSPTYEQYF
NA	TRBV5-6	few	TRBJ1-5	TGTGCCAGCAGCCCTGAGGGTAGCAATCAGCCCCAGCATTTT	CASSPEGSNQPQHF
NA	TRBV19	once	TRBJ1-5	TGTGCCAGTAAGCCCTTGCTGGGGAGCAATCAGCCCCAGCATTTT	CASKPLLGSNQPQHF
NA	TRBV6-6	NA	TRBJ1-2	TGTGCCAGCAGTTATCGGAGGGGTGGGTCCAACTATGGCTACACCTTC	CASSYRRGGSNYGYTF
TRBD1	TRBV5-1	NA	TRBJ1-2	TGCGCCAGCAGCACGGGACAGCACTATGGCTACACCTTC	CASSTGQHYGYTF
NA	TRBV9	NA	TRBJ2-3	TGTGCCAGCAGCCCCCATTACCCTAGCACAGATACGCAGTATTTT	CASSPHYPSTDTQYF
TRBD1	TRBV7-9	few	TRBJ2-3	TGTGCCAGCAGCTTAGTGACAGGGGTATCGGATACGCAGTATTTT	CASSLVTGVSDTQYF
NA	TRBV27	medium-sized	TRBJ2-7	TGTGCCAGCAGGCGGGACTCGAGGTCCGTAGGCGAGCAGTACTTC	CASRRDSRSVGEQYF
NA	TRBV5-1	NA	TRBJ2-1	TGCGCCAGCAGCTTGGCGGGGGGCCCCTCCTACAATGAGCAGTTCTTC	CASSLAGGPSYNEQFF
NA	TRBV19	NA	TRBJ1-1	TGTGCCGGTACCGATGGGTTTGAAGCTTTCTTT	CAGTDGFEAFF
NA	TRBV4-1	NA	TRBJ1-6	TGCGCCAGCAGCCAAGCCCCCAGGGGTCCCCTCCACTTT	CASSQAPRGPLHF
NA	TRBV27	few	TRBJ1-2	TGTGCCAGCAGTTTTGGGTCCGGGGCCGGCTACACCTTC	CASSFGSGAGYTF
NA	TRBV7-2	NA	TRBJ1-1	TGTGCCAGCAGCTCCGGCTACTCTGAAGCTTTCTTT	CASSSGYSEAFF
NA	TRBV2	few	TRBJ2-7	TGTGCCAGCAGTGGTACCGGGTCCTACGAGCAGTACTTC	CASSGTGSYEQYF
TRBD1	TRBV7-9	few	TRBJ2-7	TGTGCCAGCAGCTTAGAAAGTCAGGGGGCGTACGAGCAGTACTTC	CASSLESQGAYEQYF
TRBD2	TRBV4-2	NA	TRBJ2-1	TGTGCCAGCAGCCTTCCTAGCGGGAGGGGAAACCGTAATGAGCAGTTCTTC	CASSLPSGRGNRNEQFF
NA	TRBV6-5	NA	TRBJ2-7	TGTGCCAGCAGTTACTCGGCGGGGGCCTCCGAGCAGTACTTC	CASSYSAGASEQYF